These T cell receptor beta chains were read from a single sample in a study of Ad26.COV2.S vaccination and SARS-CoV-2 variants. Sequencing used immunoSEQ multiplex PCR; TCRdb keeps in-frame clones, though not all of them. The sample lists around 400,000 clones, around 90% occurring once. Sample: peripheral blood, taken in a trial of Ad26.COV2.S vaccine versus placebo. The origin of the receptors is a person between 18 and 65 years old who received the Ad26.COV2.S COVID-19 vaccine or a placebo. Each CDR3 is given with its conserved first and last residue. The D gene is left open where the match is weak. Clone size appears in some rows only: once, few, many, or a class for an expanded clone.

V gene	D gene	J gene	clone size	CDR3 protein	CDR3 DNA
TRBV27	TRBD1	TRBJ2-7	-	CASSGTGSNSYEQYF	TGTGCCAGCTCCGGGACAGGGTCAAATTCCTACGAGCAGTACTTC
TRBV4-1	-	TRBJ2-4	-	CASSQVNADQNGIQYF	TGCGCCAGCAGCCAAGTCAACGCGGACCAAAACGGCATTCAGTACTTC
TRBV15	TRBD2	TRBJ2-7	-	CATSIAGGDYEQYF	TGTGCCACCAGCATAGCGGGAGGGGACTACGAGCAGTACTTC
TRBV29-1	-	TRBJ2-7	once	CSVEGGYEQYF	TGCAGCGTTGAGGGGGGCTACGAGCAGTACTTC
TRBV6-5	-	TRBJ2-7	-	CASSSITRGSYEQYF	TGTGCCAGCAGTTCCATAACGAGGGGGTCCTACGAGCAGTACTTC
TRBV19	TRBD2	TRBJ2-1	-	CASSIDLGGSSYNEQFF	TGTGCCAGTAGTATAGATCTCGGGGGGAGCTCCTACAATGAGCAGTTCTTC
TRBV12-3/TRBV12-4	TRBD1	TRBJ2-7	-	CASSLGQGSEQYF	TGTGCCAGCAGTCTTGGACAGGGCAGTGAGCAGTACTTC
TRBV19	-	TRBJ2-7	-	CASSIILGSSYEQYF	TGTGCCAGTAGTATCATACTAGGAAGCTCCTACGAGCAGTACTTC
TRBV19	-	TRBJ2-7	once	CASSLSGTPYEQYF	TGTGCCAGTAGTCTATCCGGGACCCCCTACGAGCAGTACTTC
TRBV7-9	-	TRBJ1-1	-	CASSRELQGPF	TGTGCCAGCAGCCGCGAGCTCCAGGGCCCCTTT
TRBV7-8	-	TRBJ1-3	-	CASSLQGSSGNTIYF	TGTGCCAGCAGCTTACAGGGAAGCTCTGGAAACACCATATATTTT
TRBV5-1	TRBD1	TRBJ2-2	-	CASSLDRGETGELFF	TGCGCCAGCAGCTTGGACAGGGGGGAGACCGGGGAGCTGTTTTTT
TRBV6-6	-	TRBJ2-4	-	CASSYLTRPAKNIQYF	TGTGCCAGCAGTTACCTCACTAGACCAGCCAAAAACATTCAGTACTTC
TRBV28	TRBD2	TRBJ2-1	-	CASSGVGGNLLYNEQFF	TGTGCCAGCAGTGGGGTCGGGGGGAACCTACTATACAATGAGCAGTTCTTC
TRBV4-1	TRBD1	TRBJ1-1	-	CASSHIIPGQGNEDTEAFF	TGCGCCAGCAGCCACATAATCCCGGGACAGGGGAATGAGGACACTGAAGCTTTCTTT
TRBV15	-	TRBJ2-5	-	CATSRDLVQETQYF	TGTGCCACCAGCAGAGATCTAGTCCAAGAGACCCAGTACTTC
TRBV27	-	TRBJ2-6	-	CASSPRAGGVSGANVLTF	TGTGCCAGCAGTCCTCGGGCAGGAGGAGTCTCTGGGGCCAACGTCCTGACTTTC
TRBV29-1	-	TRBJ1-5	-	CSVGSNQPQHF	TGCAGCGTCGGTAGCAATCAGCCCCAGCATTTT
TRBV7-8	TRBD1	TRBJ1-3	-	CASSSRRDRDGGNTIYF	TGTGCCAGCAGCTCCAGGCGGGACAGGGACGGTGGAAACACCATATATTTT
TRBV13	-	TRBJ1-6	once	CASSLGSKNSPLHF	TGTGCCAGCAGCCTAGGTTCCAAGAATTCACCCCTCCACTTT
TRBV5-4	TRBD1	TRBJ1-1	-	CASSFRQGPTEAFF	TGTGCCAGCAGCTTCCGACAGGGCCCCACTGAAGCTTTCTTT
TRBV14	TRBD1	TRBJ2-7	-	CASSQTGQGAYEQYF	TGTGCCAGCAGCCAAACGGGACAGGGGGCCTACGAGCAGTACTTC
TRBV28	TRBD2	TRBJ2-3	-	CASSAAGGRGTQYF	TGTGCCAGCAGTGCTGCGGGAGGGCGTGGTACGCAGTATTTT
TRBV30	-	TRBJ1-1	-	CAWSGQLNTEAFF	TGTGCCTGGAGCGGACAGTTGAACACTGAAGCTTTCTTT
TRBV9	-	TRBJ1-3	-	CASSDEAGNTIYF	TGTGCCAGCAGCGACGAGGCCGGAAACACCATATATTTT
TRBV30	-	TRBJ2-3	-	CAWGGPGTDTQYF	TGTGCCTGGGGCGGGCCCGGGACAGATACGCAGTATTTT
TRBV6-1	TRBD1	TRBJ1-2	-	CASSEVQGVFYGYTF	TGTGCCAGCAGTGAAGTCCAGGGGGTTTTCTATGGCTACACCTTC
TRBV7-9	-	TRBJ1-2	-	CASSSGAGNYGYTF	TGTGCCAGCAGCTCCGGGGCGGGGAACTATGGCTACACCTTC
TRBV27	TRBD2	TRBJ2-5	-	CASSFGGGETQYF	TGTGCCAGCAGTTTTGGGGGAGGGGAGACCCAGTACTTC
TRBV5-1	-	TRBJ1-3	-	CASSPTGFGNTIYF	TGCGCCAGCAGTCCTACAGGGTTCGGAAACACCATATATTTT
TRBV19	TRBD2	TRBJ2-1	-	CASKVNSGSLNEQFF	TGTGCCAGTAAGGTAAATAGCGGGAGTCTCAATGAGCAGTTCTTC
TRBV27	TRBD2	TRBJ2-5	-	CASSFRLAENQETQYF	TGTGCCAGCAGTTTCCGGCTAGCGGAAAACCAAGAGACCCAGTACTTC
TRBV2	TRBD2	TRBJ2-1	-	CASSAAGGIYNEQFF	TGTGCCAGCAGTGCAGCGGGAGGGATCTACAATGAGCAGTTCTTC
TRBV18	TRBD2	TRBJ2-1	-	CASSPPLAGGFYNEQFF	TGTGCCAGCTCACCCCCCCTAGCGGGAGGGTTCTACAATGAGCAGTTCTTC
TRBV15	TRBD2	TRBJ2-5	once	CATSRGWLAGEQETQYF	TGTGCCACCAGCAGAGGTTGGCTAGCGGGAGAACAAGAGACCCAGTACTTC
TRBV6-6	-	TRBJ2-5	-	CASSPRDGGGGLETQYF	TGTGCCAGCAGTCCTAGGGATGGAGGGGGAGGCTTGGAGACCCAGTACTTC
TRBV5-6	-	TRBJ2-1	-	CASRDLSYNEQFF	TGTGCCAGCAGGGATCTCTCCTACAATGAGCAGTTCTTC
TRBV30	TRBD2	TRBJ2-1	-	CAWSVRISGRYNEQFF	TGTGCCTGGAGTGTACGGATTAGCGGGAGGTACAATGAGCAGTTCTTC
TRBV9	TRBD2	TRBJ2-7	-	CASSFSGMGYEQYF	TGTGCCAGCAGCTTTAGCGGGATGGGCTACGAGCAGTACTTC
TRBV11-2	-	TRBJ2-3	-	CASRTVPDTQYF	TGTGCCAGCAGAACCGTCCCCGATACGCAGTATTTT
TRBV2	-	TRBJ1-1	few	CASSEATMNTEAFF	TGTGCCAGCAGTGAAGCAACCATGAACACTGAAGCTTTCTTT
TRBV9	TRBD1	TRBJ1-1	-	CASSAPGGLVNTEAFF	TGTGCCAGCAGCGCCCCAGGGGGCCTGGTGAACACTGAAGCTTTCTTT
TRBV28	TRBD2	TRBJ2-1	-	CASSLREVHNEQFF	TGTGCCAGCAGTTTGCGGGAGGTACACAATGAGCAGTTCTTC
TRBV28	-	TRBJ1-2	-	CASSPQGWRGYTF	TGTGCCAGCAGTCCCCAGGGTTGGCGCGGCTACACCTTC
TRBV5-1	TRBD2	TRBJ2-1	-	CASSLLAGIYNEQFF	TGCGCCAGCAGCTTACTAGCGGGCATCTACAATGAGCAGTTCTTC
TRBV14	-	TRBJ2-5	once	CASSLGSALDEETQYF	TGTGCCAGCAGCCTTGGGTCCGCGTTGGACGAAGAGACCCAGTACTTC
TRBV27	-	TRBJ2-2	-	CASKSPLASTGELFF	TGTGCCAGCAAAAGTCCCCTAGCGTCGACCGGGGAGCTGTTTTTT
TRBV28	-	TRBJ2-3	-	CASSDPGAFYSSTDTQYF	TGTGCCAGCAGCGACCCCGGGGCTTTCTATTCTAGCACAGATACGCAGTATTTT
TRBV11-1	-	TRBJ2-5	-	CASSLGKQETQYF	TGTGCCAGCAGCTTGGGAAAACAAGAGACCCAGTACTTC
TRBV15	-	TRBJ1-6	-	CATSSLAGTNSPLHF	TGTGCCACCAGCAGCCTGGCGGGGACTAATTCACCCCTCCACTTT
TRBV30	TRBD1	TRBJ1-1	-	CAWTGQDFRFF	TGTGCCTGGACTGGACAGGACTTTAGGTTCTTT